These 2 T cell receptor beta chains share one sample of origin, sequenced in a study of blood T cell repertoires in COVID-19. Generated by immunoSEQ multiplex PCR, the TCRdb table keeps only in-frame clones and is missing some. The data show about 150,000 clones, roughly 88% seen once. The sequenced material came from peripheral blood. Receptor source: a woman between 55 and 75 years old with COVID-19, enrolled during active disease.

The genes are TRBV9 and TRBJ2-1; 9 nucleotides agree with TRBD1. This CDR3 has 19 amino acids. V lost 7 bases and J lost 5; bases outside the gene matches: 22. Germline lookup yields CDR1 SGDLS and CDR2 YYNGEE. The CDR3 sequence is CASGHYRGRWSDVHNEQFF. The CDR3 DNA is TGTGCCAGCGGGCACTACAGGGGGCGGTGGTCGGATGTCCACAATGAGCAGTTCTTC.

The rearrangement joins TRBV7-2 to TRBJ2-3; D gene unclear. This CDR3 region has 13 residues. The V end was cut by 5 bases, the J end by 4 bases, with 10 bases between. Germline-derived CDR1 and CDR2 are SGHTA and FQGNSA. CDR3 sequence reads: CASSPPEADTQYF. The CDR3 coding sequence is TGTGCCAGCAGCCCCCCCGAGGCAGATACGCAGTATTTT.